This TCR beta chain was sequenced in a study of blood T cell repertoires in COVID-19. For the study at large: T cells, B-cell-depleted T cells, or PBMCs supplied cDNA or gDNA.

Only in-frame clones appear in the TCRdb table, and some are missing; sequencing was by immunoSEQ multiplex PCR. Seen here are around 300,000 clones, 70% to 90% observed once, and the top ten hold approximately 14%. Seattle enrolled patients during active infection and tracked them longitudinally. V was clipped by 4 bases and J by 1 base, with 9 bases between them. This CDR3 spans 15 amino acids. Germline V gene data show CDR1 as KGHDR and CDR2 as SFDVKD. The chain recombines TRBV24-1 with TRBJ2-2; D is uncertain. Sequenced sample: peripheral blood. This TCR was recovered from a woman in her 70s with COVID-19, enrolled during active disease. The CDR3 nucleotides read TGTGCCACCAGTGAGGCGGAGAAGAACACCGGGGAGCTGTTTTTT. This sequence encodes CATSEAEKNTGELFF.